This T cell receptor beta chain was retrieved from a study of blood T cell repertoires in COVID-19. Study background: Donors in the United States, Italy and Spain gave samples during acute or convalescent COVID-19. Sources were T cells, B-cell-depleted T cells, or PBMCs; the material itself was cDNA or gDNA.

V dropped 0 bases and J dropped 3 bases, with 13 bases sitting between them. This CDR3 region has 16 residues. CDR1 is SGHRS, CDR2 YFSETQ, per germline. Authors' methods: Amplified reference gene primers provided the basis for estimating nucleated cell counts. Assay: immunoSEQ multiplex PCR; the TCRdb copy retains only in-frame clones and omits some. V, J and clone size are those of that table, while D and trimming were read from the DNA. The data hold approximately 58,000 clones, with 85% to 95% observed a single time. Sequencing used peripheral blood. The rearrangement links TRBV5-1 to TRBJ2-1; maybe TRBD1 (6 bases). This sequence originates from a human donor in a cohort sampled during active COVID-19. CDR3 DNA: TGCGCCAGCAGCTTGGGGCATGGACAGAGCTACAATGAGCAGTTCTTC. Translation: CASSLGHGQSYNEQFF.